Each of the 8 T cell receptor beta chains below was sequenced from the same sample in a study of human T cells and chemical hapten exposure. Time point noted: pre-sensitization, week 0. Specified treatment: therapeutic diphenylcyclopropenone sensitization with weekly scalp DPC. It was from unfractionated whole blood that total RNA was extracted. A single record per CDR3 protein comes from TCRdb applying MiXCR to the RACE reads. The repertoire holds under 60,000 distinct CDR3 sequences, with approximately 9.6% as singletons. The sequences come from whole blood, collected in connection with sensitization to the hapten diphenylcyclopropenone (DPC). These TCRs come from a woman younger than 45 with alopecia areata. Some clones in this sample may be carry-over from other donors' samples.

The chain employs TRBV2 and TRBJ1-2; no firm D call. The CDR3 totals 13 residues. Germline V gives CDR1 SNHLY, CDR2 FYNNEI. V was clipped by 3 bases and J by 8 bases, with 13 bases between them. CDR3: CASSEEESSGYTF. CDR3 DNA: TGTGCCAGCAGTGAGGAGGAGAGTAGCGGCTACACCTTC.

The chain recombines TRBV12-3 or TRBV12-4 with TRBJ2-5, with 7 bases that match TRBD2. V shed 6 bases and J 5 bases; nucleotides not matched to a gene: 9. The CDR3 consists of 14 residues. CDR3 nucleotide sequence: TGTGCCAGCAGCCCCATAGCGGGCCCGGAGACCCAGTACTTC. It specifies CASSPIAGPETQYF.

The genes are TRBV7-8 and TRBJ1-4, with no clear D. With 3 bases removed from V and 3 bases from J, the gap between germline ends came to 8 bases. The CDR3 sequence is 14 residues long. Germline CDR1 and CDR2: SGHVS and FQNEAQ. CDR3 in amino acids: CASSFLTPNEKLFF. As DNA, the CDR3 is TGTGCCAGCAGCTTCCTTACCCCTAATGAAAAACTGTTTTTT.

V and J are TRBV28 and TRBJ1-5, with D possibly matching TRBD1 (5 bases). The CDR3 is 13 amino acids. Trimming took 5 bases from V and 5 from J, leaving 10 bases between them. Germline V lookup: CDR1 MDHEN, CDR2 SYDVKM. For the CDR3, the DNA is TGTGCCAGCAGTCCAGGGCCCCATCAGCCCCAGCATTTT. Its translation is CASSPGPHQPQHF.

With regard to this clonotype: The conserved closing phenylalanine or tryptophan is absent in this CDR3, likely reflecting a read error. This chain connects TRBV12-3 or TRBV12-4 to TRBJ2-1, with D perhaps matching TRBD2 (6 bases). The germline V and J ends were trimmed by 1 base and 3 bases, with 16 bases remaining between them. The CDR3 spans 17 residues. The CDR3 reads CASSLGGGSGFYNEQFS. DNA of the CDR3: TGTGCCAGCAGTTTAGGGGGAGGCAGCGGGTTCTACAATGAGCAGTTCTCC.

Many counts were recorded for this clonotype. CDR3 in DNA: TGTGCCAGCAGTTACTCGATACCCGGAAATGAGCAGTTCTTC. Amino acids: CASSYSIPGNEQFF. The chain carries TRBV6-2 or TRBV6-3 and TRBJ2-1; D is undetermined. With 0 bases removed from V and 7 bases from J, the gap between germline ends came to 10 bases. Germline CDR1 reads MNHEY; CDR2 reads SVGEGT. The CDR3 spans 14 residues.

This clonotype was observed a few times. The chain combines TRBV30 with TRBJ1-3; tentative D call: TRBD1 (6 bases). The CDR3 totals 14 residues. Trimming removed 2 bases at V and 0 bases at J, with 8 bases between. The germline CDR1 and CDR2 sequences are GTSNPN and SVGIG (reference sequence). DNA for the CDR3: TGTGCCTGGAGTACGGACAGCTCTGGAAACACCATATATTTT. It is translated as CAWSTDSSGNTIYF.

This clonotype was recorded many times. V usage is TRBV29-1 and J usage is TRBJ1-2; D remains ambiguous. CDR3 length: 12 residues. With 0 bases removed from V and 5 bases from J, the gap between germline ends came to 7 bases. In germline, CDR1 is SQVTM, CDR2 ANQGSEA. The CDR3 DNA reads TGCAGCGTTGAAGATAAGCAGTATGGCTACACCTTC. Translating gives CSVEDKQYGYTF.